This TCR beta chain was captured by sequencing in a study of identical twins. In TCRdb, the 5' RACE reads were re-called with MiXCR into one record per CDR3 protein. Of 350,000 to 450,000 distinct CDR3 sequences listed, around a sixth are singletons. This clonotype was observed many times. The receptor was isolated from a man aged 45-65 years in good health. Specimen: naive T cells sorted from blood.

CDR3 in DNA: TGTGCCATCAGTGAATCCGACAGGATTTACTACGAGCAGTACTTC. This codes for CAISESDRIYYEQYF. The chain recombines TRBV10-3 with TRBJ2-7, with D tentatively TRBD1 (6 bases). V shed 3 bases and J shed 3 bases, with 15 bases lying between them. CDR1 ENHRY and CDR2 SYGVKD come from the germline V gene. CDR3 size: 15 residues.